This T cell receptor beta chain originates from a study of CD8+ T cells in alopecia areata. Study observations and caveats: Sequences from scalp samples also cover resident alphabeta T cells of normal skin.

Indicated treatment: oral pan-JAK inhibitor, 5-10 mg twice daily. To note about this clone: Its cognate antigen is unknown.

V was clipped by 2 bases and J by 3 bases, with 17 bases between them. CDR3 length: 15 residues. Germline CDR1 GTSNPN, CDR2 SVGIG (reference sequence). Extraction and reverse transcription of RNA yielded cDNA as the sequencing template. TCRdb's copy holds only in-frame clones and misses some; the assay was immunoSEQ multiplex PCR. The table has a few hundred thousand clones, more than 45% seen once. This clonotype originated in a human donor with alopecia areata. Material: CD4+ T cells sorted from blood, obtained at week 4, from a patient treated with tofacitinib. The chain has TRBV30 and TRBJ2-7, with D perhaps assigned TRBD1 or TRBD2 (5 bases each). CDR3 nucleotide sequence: TGTGCCTGGAGTTTATCAGGGACGCTTTTCTACGAGCAGTACTTC. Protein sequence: CAWSLSGTLFYEQYF.